This entry concerns a single T cell receptor beta chain. This clone was counted once. The specificity of this receptor is unknown. The sample holds no much larger clone one base away, and base qualities are not on file. The V end gives up 10 bases and the J end 8 bases, leaving 13 bases in the junction not matched to a gene. From the cysteine through the phenylalanine, the CDR3 covers 13 amino acids. Only CDR3 DNA remains: 39 bases, in frame from the first base. According to the germline V gene, CDR1 reads MNHNS and CDR2 reads SASEGT. This sample was taken from a study of T cell repertoires in ileal Crohn's disease (dated by TCRdb to between 2019 and 2020). Concerning the study at large: The median duration of disease was about 7.3 years, and at the time of surgery approximately 33% of patients were active smokers. A total of some 170 mucosal samples from 60 or so patients were sequenced, collected from several sites on the surgical specimen as well as at postoperative endoscopy. About half of the patients received postoperative therapy: some 12 received thiopurines and approximately 19 received anti-TNF agents. A Rutgeerts score higher than i0 was the definition used for endoscopic postoperative recurrence. The study was conducted in parallel with a multicentre cohort built to find predictors of early endoscopic recurrence after ileocolonic resection. Every patient underwent surgery because of a complication, which was stricturing disease in approximately 61% of cases and penetrating disease in around 40%. The TCR repertoire was analysed in 55 to 70 patients with Crohn's disease drawn from a prospective multicentre cohort.

Eligible patients were adults with ileal or ileocolonic Crohn's disease who had an indication for ileocolonic resection. Whole ileal mucosal biopsies were stored frozen at -80°C before DNA extraction. Genomic DNA was extracted from frozen whole biopsies with a TRizol-based method and quantified on a NanoDrop 2000 spectrophotometer. General findings and caveats noted by the study authors: Compared with CD4 T cells, sorted CD8 T cells contained more high-frequency clones, which suggests that the mucosal expansions were mostly CD8. Higher percentages of high-frequency clones at the time of surgery were linked to endoscopic recurrence, and every patient with clonality above 26.8% (18/57) had recurrence. A significantly higher proportion of clonal expansions was observed in active smokers at surgery than in non-smokers (approximately 28% vs 17%, p=0.02). Mucosal CD4 and CD8 T cells were sorted and sequenced only in a subgroup of patients, the size of which was not stated.

Around 0.45 micrograms of biopsy DNA per sample were submitted for commercial TCRB immunosequencing. Adaptive Biotechnology amplified CDR3 regions from genomic DNA with a two-step multiplex PCR that controlled for amplification bias. In the first PCR, primers covered every V and J gene segment, and in the second PCR, barcodes and Illumina adapters were added. CDR3 libraries were sequenced on an Illumina instrument. Under the source paper's analysis protocol: Vendor-provided pipelines were combined with custom analysis of raw data in R/Bioconductor under R version 3.3.0. Clonality, which ranges from 0 to 1, was calculated as the inverse of the normalised Shannon entropy across all productive clones. The repertoire share taken up by the top 100 clones defined high-frequency clones, and only clones that passed a 95% confidence test were kept. The Simpson index measured repertoire diversity, and the Morisita-Horn index measured overlap between samples. TCRdb re-hosts the immuneACCESS table, in-frame sequences only. Its copies lack some clones; in the studies checked, an unresolved V gene accounts for under half of them, and the cause for the rest is not known. V and J calls and clone size are copied from that table; D and trimming were computed from the DNA. Recorded for this sample are 8,200 or so clones; roughly 73% of them occurred a single time. Roughly 8.9% of the sample is taken by the ten largest.

The V and J genes are TRBV6-1 and TRBJ1-2, and 7 junction bases match TRBD1. The receptor was derived from an adult with Crohn's disease. Sequenced material: ileal tissue. The base sequence is TGTGCCAACGCCCAGGGGGAGAATTCCGGCTACACCTTC. Protein translation: CANAQGENSGYTF.